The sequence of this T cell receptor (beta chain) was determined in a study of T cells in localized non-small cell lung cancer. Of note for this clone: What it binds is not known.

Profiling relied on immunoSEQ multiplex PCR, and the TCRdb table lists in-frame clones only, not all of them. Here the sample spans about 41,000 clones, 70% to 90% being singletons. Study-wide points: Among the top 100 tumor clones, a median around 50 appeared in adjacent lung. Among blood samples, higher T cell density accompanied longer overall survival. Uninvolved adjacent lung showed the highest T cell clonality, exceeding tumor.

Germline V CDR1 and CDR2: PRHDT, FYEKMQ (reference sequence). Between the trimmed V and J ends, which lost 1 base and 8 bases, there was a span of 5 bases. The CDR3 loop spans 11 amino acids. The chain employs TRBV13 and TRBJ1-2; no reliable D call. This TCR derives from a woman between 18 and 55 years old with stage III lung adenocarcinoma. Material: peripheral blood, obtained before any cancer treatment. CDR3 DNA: TGTGCCAGCAGCTTAGTAAACGGCTACACCTTC. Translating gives CASSLVNGYTF. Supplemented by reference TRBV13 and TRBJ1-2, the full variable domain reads AAGVIQSPRHLIKEKRETATLKCYPIPRHDTVYWYQQGPGQDPQFLISFYEKMQSDKGSIPDRFSAQQFSDYHSELNMSSLELGDSALYFCASSLVNGYTFGSGTRLTVV.